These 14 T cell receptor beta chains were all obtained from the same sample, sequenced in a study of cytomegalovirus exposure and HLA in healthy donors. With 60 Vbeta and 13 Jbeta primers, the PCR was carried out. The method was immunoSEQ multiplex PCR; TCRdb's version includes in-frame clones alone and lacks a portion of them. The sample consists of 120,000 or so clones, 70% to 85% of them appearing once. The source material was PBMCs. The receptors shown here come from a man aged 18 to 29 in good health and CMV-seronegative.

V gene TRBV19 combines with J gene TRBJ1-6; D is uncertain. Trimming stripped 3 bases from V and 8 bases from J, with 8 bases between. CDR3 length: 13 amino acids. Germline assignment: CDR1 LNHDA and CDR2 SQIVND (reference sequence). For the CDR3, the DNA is TGTGCCAGTAGTATGATCGGGGATTCACCCCTCCACTTT. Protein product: CASSMIGDSPLHF.

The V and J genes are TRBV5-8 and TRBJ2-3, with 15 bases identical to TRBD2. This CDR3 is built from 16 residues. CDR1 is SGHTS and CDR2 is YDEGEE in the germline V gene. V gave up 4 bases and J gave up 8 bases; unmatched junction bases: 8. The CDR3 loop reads CASSPRTSGGAGTQYF. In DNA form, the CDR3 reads TGTGCCAGCAGCCCGAGGACTAGCGGGGGGGCAGGTACGCAGTATTTT.

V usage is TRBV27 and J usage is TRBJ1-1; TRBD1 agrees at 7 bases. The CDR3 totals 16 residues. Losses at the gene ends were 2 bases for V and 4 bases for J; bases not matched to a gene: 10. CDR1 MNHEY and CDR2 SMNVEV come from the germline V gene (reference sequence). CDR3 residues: CASSLVKGAVGTEAFF. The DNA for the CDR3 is TGTGCCAGCAGTTTAGTGAAGGGGGCGGTGGGCACTGAAGCTTTCTTT.

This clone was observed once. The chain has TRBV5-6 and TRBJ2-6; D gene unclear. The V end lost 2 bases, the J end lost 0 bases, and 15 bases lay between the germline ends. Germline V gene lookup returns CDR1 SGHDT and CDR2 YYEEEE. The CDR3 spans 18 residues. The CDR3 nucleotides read TGTGCCAGCAGCTTAGAAGTCCTGGCCCTCTCTGGGGCCAACGTCCTGACTTTC. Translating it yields CASSLEVLALSGANVLTF.

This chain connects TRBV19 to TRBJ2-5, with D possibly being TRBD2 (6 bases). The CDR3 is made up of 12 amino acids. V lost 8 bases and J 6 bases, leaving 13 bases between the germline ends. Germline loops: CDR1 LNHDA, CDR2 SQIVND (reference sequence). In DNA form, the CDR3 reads TGTGCCAGTGCTGGCGGGGCGAAGACCCAGTACTTC. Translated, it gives CASAGGAKTQYF. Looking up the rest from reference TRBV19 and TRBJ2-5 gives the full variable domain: DGGITQSPKYLFRKEGQNVTLSCEQNLNHDAMYWYRQDPGQGLRLIYYSQIVNDFQKGDIAEGYSVSREKKESFPLTVTSAQKNPTAFYLCASAGGAKTQYFGPGTRLLVL.

The CDR3 spells CASKGQANYGYTF. The DNA of the CDR3 is TGTGCCAGCAAAGGACAGGCCAACTATGGCTACACCTTC. The chain carries TRBV2 and TRBJ1-2, with 7 nucleotides matching TRBD1. The CDR3 runs to 13 residues. Germline-derived CDR1 and CDR2 are SNHLY and FYNNEI. V shed 7 bases and J 2 bases; nucleotides not matched to a gene: 4.

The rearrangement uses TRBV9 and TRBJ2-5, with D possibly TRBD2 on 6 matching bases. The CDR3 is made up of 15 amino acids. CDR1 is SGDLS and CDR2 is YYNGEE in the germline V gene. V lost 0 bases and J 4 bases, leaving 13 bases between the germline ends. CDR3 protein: CASSVVAGRRETQYF. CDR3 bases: TGTGCCAGCAGCGTAGTGGCGGGGCGAAGAGAGACCCAGTACTTC.

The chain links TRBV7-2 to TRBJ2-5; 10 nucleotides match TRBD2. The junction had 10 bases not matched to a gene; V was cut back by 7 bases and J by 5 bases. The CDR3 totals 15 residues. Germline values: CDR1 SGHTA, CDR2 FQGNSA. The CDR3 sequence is CASNAKAGGRETQYF. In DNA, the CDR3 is TGTGCCAGCAACGCAAAAGCGGGGGGGCGTGAGACCCAGTACTTC.

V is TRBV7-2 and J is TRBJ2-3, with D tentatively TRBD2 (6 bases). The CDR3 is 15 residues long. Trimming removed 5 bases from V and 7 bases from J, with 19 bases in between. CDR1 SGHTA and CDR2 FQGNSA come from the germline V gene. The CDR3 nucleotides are TGTGCCAGCAGCACCGGCCTCGCGGGGAGTAATACGCAGTATTTT. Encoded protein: CASSTGLAGSNTQYF. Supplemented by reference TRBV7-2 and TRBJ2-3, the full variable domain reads GAGVSQSPSNKVTEKGKDVELRCDPISGHTALYWYRQSLGQGLEFLIYFQGNSAPDKSGLPSDRFSAERTGGSVSTLTIQRTQQEDSAVYLCASSTGLAGSNTQYFGPGTRLTVL.

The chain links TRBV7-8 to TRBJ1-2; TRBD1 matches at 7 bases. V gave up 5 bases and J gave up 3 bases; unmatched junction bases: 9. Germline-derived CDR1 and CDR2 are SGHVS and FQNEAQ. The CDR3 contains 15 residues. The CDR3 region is CASSITGEVDYGYTF. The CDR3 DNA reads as TGTGCCAGCAGCATCACAGGGGAGGTAGACTATGGCTACACCTTC. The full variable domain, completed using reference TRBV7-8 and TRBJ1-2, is GAGVSQSPRYKVAKRGQDVALRCDPISGHVSLFWYQQALGQGPEFLTYFQNEAQLDKSGLPSDRFFAERPEGSVSTLKIQRTQQEDSAVYLCASSITGEVDYGYTFGSGTRLTVV.

The CDR3 spells CASSVGIDDYGYTF. The CDR3 coding sequence is TGTGCCAGCAGCGTAGGAATAGATGACTATGGCTACACCTTC. V gene TRBV9 combines with J gene TRBJ1-2; D is undetermined. Trimming took off 0 bases at V and 3 bases at J, with 9 bases between the two ends. The CDR3 is 14 residues long. Germline V gene data show CDR1 as SGDLS and CDR2 as YYNGEE.

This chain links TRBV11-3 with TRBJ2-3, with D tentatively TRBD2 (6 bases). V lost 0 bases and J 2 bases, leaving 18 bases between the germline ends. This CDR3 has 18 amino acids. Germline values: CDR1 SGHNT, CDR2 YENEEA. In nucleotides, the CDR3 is TGTGCCAGCAGCTTAGACGGGCTTCGGCGGGGTGACACAGATACGCAGTATTTT. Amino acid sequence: CASSLDGLRRGDTDTQYF.

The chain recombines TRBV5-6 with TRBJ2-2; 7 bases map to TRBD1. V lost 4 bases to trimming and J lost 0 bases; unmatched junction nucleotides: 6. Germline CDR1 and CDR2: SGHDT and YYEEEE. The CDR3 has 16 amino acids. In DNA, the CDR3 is TGTGCCAGCAGCAGGTGGACAGGAGCGAACACCGGGGAGCTGTTTTTT. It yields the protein CASSRWTGANTGELFF. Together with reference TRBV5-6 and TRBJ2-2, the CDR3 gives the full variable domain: DAGVTQSPTHLIKTRGQQVTLRCSPKSGHDTVSWYQQALGQGPQFIFQYYEEEERQRGNFPDRFSGHQFPNYSSELNVNALLLGDSALYLCASSRWTGANTGELFFGEGSRLTVL.

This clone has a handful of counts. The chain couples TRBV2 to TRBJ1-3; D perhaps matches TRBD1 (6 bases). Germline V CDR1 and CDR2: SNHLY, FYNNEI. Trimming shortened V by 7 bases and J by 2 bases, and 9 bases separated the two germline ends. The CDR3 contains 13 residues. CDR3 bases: TGTGCCAGCAACAGGGAAGCTGGAAACACCATATATTTT. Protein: CASNREAGNTIYF.